These 18 T cell receptor beta chains were sequenced from one sample in a study of cytomegalovirus exposure and HLA in healthy donors. Assay used: immunoSEQ multiplex PCR; TCRdb lists only in-frame clones, some missing. This sample has about 130,000 clones; about 93% occur once, and the top ten carry 1% to 1.5%. Sample: PBMCs. These receptors originate from a woman aged 18-29 years in good health and CMV-seronegative.

In this sample, this clone turned up once. The genes are TRBV6-1 and TRBJ1-6; D is perhaps TRBD1 (6 bases). With 1 base removed from V and 9 bases from J, the gap between germline ends came to 13 bases. The CDR3 contains 15 residues. CDR1 and CDR2 (germline): MNHNS, SASEGT. The CDR3 nucleotides are TGTGCCAGCAGTGAAGACAGGGCTTTGATTTCACCCCTCCACTTT. The encoded protein is CASSEDRALISPLHF.

V is TRBV28 and J is TRBJ2-5; a possible D gene is TRBD2 (6 bases). The germline CDR1 and CDR2 sequences are MDHEN and SYDVKM. This CDR3 region has 15 residues. Between the trimmed V and J ends, which lost 6 bases and 2 bases, there was a span of 16 bases. CDR3 nucleotide sequence: TGTGCCAGCAGCTCAGCCGGGACTTTACAAGAGACCCAGTACTTC. Encoded protein: CASSSAGTLQETQYF.

The chain employs TRBV18 and TRBJ1-3, with no clear D. The CDR3 length is 15 residues. In germline, CDR1 is KGHSH, CDR2 LQKENI. Deletions cut 3 bases from V and 0 bases from J, with 9 bases between. In DNA form, the CDR3 reads TGTGCCAGCTCACCGACCGCTAGCTCTGGAAACACCATATATTTT. It yields the protein CASSPTASSGNTIYF. The full variable domain, in which reference TRBV18 and TRBJ1-3 provide the parts outside the CDR3, is NAGVMQNPRHLVRRRGQEARLRCSPMKGHSHVYWYRQLPEEGLKFMVYLQKENIIDESGMPKERFSAEFPKEGPSILRIQQVVRGDSAAYFCASSPTASSGNTIYFGEGSWLTVV.

This chain joins TRBV7-9 and TRBJ1-5, with D maybe TRBD1 (5 bases). The CDR3 has 13 residues. Trimming shortened V by 3 bases and J by 7 bases, and 10 bases separated the two germline ends. Germline CDR1 is SEHNR and CDR2 is FQNEAQ (reference sequence). The CDR3 protein is CASSFQGGQPQHF. The CDR3 DNA reads as TGTGCCAGCAGCTTTCAGGGCGGACAGCCCCAGCATTTT.

V is TRBV7-3 and J is TRBJ2-1; possible D gene TRBD2, 6 bases. Germline CDR1 and CDR2: SGHTA and FQGTGA. The CDR3 has 14 residues. Trimming removed 4 bases at V and 8 bases at J, with 15 bases between. CDR3 in DNA: TGTGCCAGCAGCTCGGGGGTAAGCAGCGATGAGCAGTTCTTC. It specifies CASSSGVSSDEQFF.

This clone was detected only once. This chain connects TRBV6-6 to TRBJ2-1; no clear D. The V gene's germline CDR1 is MNHNY and CDR2 SVGAGI (reference sequence). Deletions cut 0 bases from V and 2 bases from J, with 2 bases between. The CDR3 has 13 residues. CDR3 DNA sequence: TGTGCCAGCAGTTACTCTACCTACAATGAGCAGTTCTTC. Its translation: CASSYSTYNEQFF.

The CDR3 sequence: CASSLSGGLAGWGSYEQYF. The CDR3 DNA is TGTGCCAGCAGCTTAAGCGGGGGACTAGCGGGATGGGGATCCTACGAGCAGTACTTC. The V gene is TRBV7-2, the J gene TRBJ2-7; TRBD2 aligns across 13 bases. Germline CDR1 reads SGHTA; CDR2 reads FQGNSA. The CDR3 consists of 19 residues. V gave up 2 bases and J gave up 1 base; unmatched junction bases: 11.

This rearrangement joins TRBV14 to TRBJ2-3, with D unclear. Trimming stripped 2 bases from V and 0 bases from J, with 9 bases between. The V gene's germline CDR1 is SGHDN and CDR2 FVKESK. This CDR3 contains 15 residues. CDR3 DNA: TGTGCCAGCAGCCAAATAGCCACTAGCACAGATACGCAGTATTTT. It translates to CASSQIATSTDTQYF.

This clone was found once. V gene TRBV28 combines with J gene TRBJ1-1; D uncertain. The CDR3 runs to 18 residues. The V end was cut by 6 bases, the J end by 3 bases, with 26 bases between. Looked up from germline, CDR1 is MDHEN and CDR2 is SYDVKM. CDR3 region: CASSRLGLAVDSYTEAFF. DNA for the CDR3: TGTGCCAGCAGCCGCCTTGGTCTAGCAGTGGATTCCTACACTGAAGCTTTCTTT.

The gene calls are TRBV6-5 and TRBJ2-3, with D perhaps TRBD2 (5 bases). The CDR3 extends over 16 amino acids. Trimming removed 4 bases at V and 0 bases at J, with 14 bases between. Germline V CDR1 and CDR2: MNHEY, SVGAGI. CDR3 nucleotides: TGTGCCAGCAGTTCCGGGGTTCCCCGTAGCACAGATACGCAGTATTTT. Translating it yields CASSSGVPRSTDTQYF.

The rearrangement uses TRBV25-1 and TRBJ2-2; no firm D call. The CDR3 consists of 11 residues. With 5 bases removed from V and 5 bases from J, the gap between germline ends came to 3 bases. Germline CDR1 reads MGHDK; CDR2 reads SYGVNS. CDR3 sequence reads: CASSLTGELFF. The DNA of the CDR3 is TGTGCCAGCAGTCTTACCGGGGAGCTGTTTTTT.

The V and J genes are TRBV9 and TRBJ2-2; 10 nucleotides align to TRBD2. The V gene end was trimmed by 1 base and the J gene end by 4 bases; junction bases not matched to a gene: 4. This CDR3 comprises 16 residues. Germline CDR1 is SGDLS and CDR2 is YYNGEE. The CDR3 sequence is CASSVLAGDSTGELFF. In DNA, the CDR3 is TGTGCCAGCAGCGTACTAGCGGGAGACTCCACCGGGGAGCTGTTTTTT.

This clone was recorded once. This chain uses TRBV19 with TRBJ2-5, with 14 bases identical to TRBD2. In germline, CDR1 is LNHDA, CDR2 SQIVND (reference sequence). The CDR3 covers 19 residues. J was trimmed by 5 bases and V by 3 bases; bases with no gene match: 14. The CDR3 nucleotides read TGTGCCAGTAGTATGAGCGGCCGGGGACTAGCGGGGGCTGGGGAGACCCAGTACTTC. This gives the protein CASSMSGRGLAGAGETQYF.

This chain links TRBV15 with TRBJ2-5; D not resolved. Per the germline V gene, CDR1 is LNHNV and CDR2 is YYDKDF (reference sequence). Trimming shortened V by 5 bases and J by 0 bases, and 13 bases separated the two germline ends. The CDR3 length is 15 residues. The CDR3 DNA sequence: TGTGCCACCAGCCGATACATGAAAGACCAAGAGACCCAGTACTTC. Amino acids: CATSRYMKDQETQYF.

The J gene is TRBJ2-2, the V gene TRBV28, with D possibly TRBD1 on 6 matching bases. The CDR3 has 14 residues. V shed 6 bases and J shed 0 bases, with 8 bases lying between them. CDR1 MDHEN and CDR2 SYDVKM come from the germline V gene. CDR3 DNA sequence: TGTGCCAGCAGCCGGACAGCGAACACCGGGGAGCTGTTTTTT. Translating gives CASSRTANTGELFF.

The chain recombines TRBV30 with TRBJ2-1, with no clear D. The length of the CDR3 is 12 residues. V lost 5 bases, J lost 7 bases, and 12 bases lay in between. The germline gives CDR1 GTSNPN, CDR2 SVGIG (reference sequence). DNA for the CDR3: TGTGCCTGGGGAAACGTAGCAAATGAGCAGTTCTTC. It is translated as CAWGNVANEQFF.

This CDR3 is CAWTSGNSYNEQFF. CDR3 nucleotide sequence: TGTGCCTGGACTAGCGGGAATTCCTACAATGAGCAGTTCTTC. V is TRBV30 and J is TRBJ2-1; TRBD2 aligns across 9 bases. The CDR3 length is 14 residues. Germline CDR1 is GTSNPN and CDR2 is SVGIG (reference sequence). Losses at the gene ends were 4 bases for V and 1 base for J; bases not matched to a gene: 2.

The rearrangement uses TRBV7-6 and TRBJ2-7, with a tentative D call TRBD1 (6 bases). The germline gives CDR1 SGHVS, CDR2 FNYEAQ. Trimming took off 5 bases at V and 5 bases at J, with 16 bases between the two ends. This CDR3 has 14 residues. The CDR3, as DNA: TGTGCCAGCAGCCCCGAGACAGGTCCAAACGAGCAGTACTTC. Protein sequence: CASSPETGPNEQYF.